This T cell receptor beta chain was sequenced during a study of OX40 agonist ivuxolimab in advanced cancers. For the study in its entirety: Ivuxolimab, which targeted the costimulatory receptor OX40 (CD134), was an agonistic, fully human IgG2 monoclonal antibody. The purpose of peripheral TCRbeta sequencing was to test whether ivuxolimab changed TCR sequence diversity and led to clonal T-cell expansion. The paper reports the monotherapy dose-escalation portion (N of about 54 patients) of the phase I ivuxolimab trial. Among the approximately 50 dose-escalation patients, around 19 had hepatocellular carcinoma, roughly 15 melanoma, 9 renal cell carcinoma and 9 head and neck cancer. In the dose-escalation cohort, around 80% of patients were male, and the mean age was 60 years with a range of roughly 20 to 79. Patients were allowed to have had prior anti-PD-1, anti-PD-L1 or anti-CTLA-4 therapy, and approximately 41% of the dose-escalation patients had previously received checkpoint inhibitors. Intravenous ivuxolimab was administered to patients every 2 weeks at six dose levels: 0.01, 0.1, 0.3, 1.5, 3 and 10 mg/kg. Partial responses occurred in three dose-escalation patients, of whom one had hepatocellular carcinoma and two had cutaneous melanoma. The study at large found these results: In the 0.1-3.0 mg/kg groups, partial responders had among the lowest normalized peripheral clonal expansion, particularly in CD8+ T cells. After ivuxolimab, CD8+ T cells had more expanded clones than CD4+ T cells on average. Clonal expansion of both CD4+ and CD8+ blood T cells was observed from baseline to week 6 at doses 0.1 to 3.0 mg/kg. Antigen specificity was not determined for the clonally expanded peripheral T cells. Low levels of normalized T-cell clonal expansion were also seen in some patients who did not respond.

Patients with autoimmune disease history or receiving systemic immunosuppression were excluded from the trial. In every dose cohort, peripheral blood was drawn for TCR sequencing at baseline, cycle 4 day 1, and cycle 7 day 1. The samples were drawn from a first-in-human, open-label, multicenter phase I dose-escalation trial of ivuxolimab. Adults with locally advanced or metastatic melanoma, renal cell carcinoma, hepatocellular carcinoma or head and neck squamous cell carcinoma were enrolled in the trial. Before TCR sequencing, CD4+ T cells and CD8+ T cells were sorted from peripheral blood as separate populations. Genomic DNA was extracted from sorted cells for sequencing of the TCRbeta CDR3 region. The immunoSEQ Assay was used to sequence the TCRbeta CDR3 regions. This is the immuneACCESS table as TCRdb keeps it, with only in-frame sequences that have V and J called. A part of the clones is gone; compared with another copy, unresolved V genes explain less than half, and the rest is unexplained. Recorded for this sample are under 70,000 clones; roughly 84% of them occurred a single time. The ten largest clones capture around 2% of the sample.

This clone was counted once. The specificity of this receptor is unknown. One base away there is no much larger clone; base qualities are not given. CDR3 length: 13 amino acids, cysteine to phenylalanine. CDR3 DNA is the only sequence kept; it has 39 bases, read in frame from the first base. V trim: 4 bases; J trim: 3 bases; unmatched bases: 3. Based on the germline V gene (reference sequence), the CDR1 and CDR2 sequences are SGHKS and YYEKEE. The rearranged segments are TRBV5-5 and TRBJ2-5; 7 junctional bases match TRBD2. The origin of this receptor is an adult with an advanced solid tumor such as melanoma, head and neck, liver or kidney cancer. The starting material was CD4+ or CD8+ T cells sorted from blood, obtained in a trial of the OX40 agonist ivuxolimab. For the CDR3, the sequence is CASSASGEETQYF. The DNA sequence follows: TGTGCCAGCAGCGCAAGCGGGGAAGAGACCCAGTACTTC. With all but the CDR3 taken from the reference TRBV5-5 and TRBJ2-5 genes, the full variable domain is: DAGVTQSPTHLIKTRGQQVTLRCSPISGHKSVSWYQQVLGQGPQFIFQYYEKEERGRGNFPDRFSARQFPNYSSELNVNALLLGDSALYLCASSASGEETQYFGPGTRLLVL.